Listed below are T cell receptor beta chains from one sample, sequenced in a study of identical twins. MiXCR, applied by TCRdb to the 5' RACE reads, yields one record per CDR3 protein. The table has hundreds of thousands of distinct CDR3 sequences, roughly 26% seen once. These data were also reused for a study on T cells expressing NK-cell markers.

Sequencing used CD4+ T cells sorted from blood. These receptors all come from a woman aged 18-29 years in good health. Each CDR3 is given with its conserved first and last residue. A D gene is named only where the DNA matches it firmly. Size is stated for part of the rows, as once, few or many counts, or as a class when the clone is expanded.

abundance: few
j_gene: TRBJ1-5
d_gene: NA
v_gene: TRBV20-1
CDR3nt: TGCAGTGCTAGGGATGATTCTGATCAGCCCCAGCATTTT
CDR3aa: CSARDDSDQPQHF

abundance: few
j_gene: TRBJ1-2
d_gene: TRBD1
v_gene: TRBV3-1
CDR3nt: TGTGCCAGCAGAAAAAGTACGAGGGACAGGGCAAACTATGGCTACACCTTC
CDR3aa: CASRKSTRDRANYGYTF

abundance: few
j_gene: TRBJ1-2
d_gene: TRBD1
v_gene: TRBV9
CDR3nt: TGTGCCAGCAGCCTCCGGACAGGGGGCAACTATGGCTACACCTTC
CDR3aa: CASSLRTGGNYGYTF

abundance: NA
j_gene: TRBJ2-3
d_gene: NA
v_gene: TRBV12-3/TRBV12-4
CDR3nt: TGTGCCAGCAGACCCGGGACTAGCACAGATACGCAGTATTTT
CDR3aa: CASRPGTSTDTQYF

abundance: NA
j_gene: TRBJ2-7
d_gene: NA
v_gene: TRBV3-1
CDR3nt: TGTGCCAGCAGCCAAAGTCAGTACGAGCAGTACTTC
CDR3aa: CASSQSQYEQYF

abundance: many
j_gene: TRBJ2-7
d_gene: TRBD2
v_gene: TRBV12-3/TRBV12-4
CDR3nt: TGTGCCAGCAGTTTAGCGGGGGGGAGTCTCTACGAGCAGTACTTC
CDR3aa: CASSLAGGSLYEQYF

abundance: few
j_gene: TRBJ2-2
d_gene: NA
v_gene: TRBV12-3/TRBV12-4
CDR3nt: TGTGCCAGCAGCGGGACACTTAACACCGGGGAGCTGTTTTTT
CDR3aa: CASSGTLNTGELFF

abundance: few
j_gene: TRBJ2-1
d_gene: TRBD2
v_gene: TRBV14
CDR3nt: TGTGCCAGCAGCCGTTTGTTGGGCGGGGGAACAAATGAGCAGTTCTTC
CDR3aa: CASSRLLGGGTNEQFF

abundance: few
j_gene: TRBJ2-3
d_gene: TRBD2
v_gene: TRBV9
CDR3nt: TGTGCCAGCAGCGTAGGCGGAGCGGGGGGGCTGAATACGCAGTATTTT
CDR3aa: CASSVGGAGGLNTQYF

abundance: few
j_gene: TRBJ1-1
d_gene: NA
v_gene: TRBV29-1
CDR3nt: TGCAGCGTTGTAGGTTCGAACACTGAAGCTTTCTTT
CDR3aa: CSVVGSNTEAFF

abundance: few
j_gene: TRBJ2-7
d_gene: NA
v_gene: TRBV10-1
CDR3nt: TGCGCCAGCAGTGACTTCGGACATCTCTCTTCCTACGAGCAGTACTTC
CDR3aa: CASSDFGHLSSYEQYF

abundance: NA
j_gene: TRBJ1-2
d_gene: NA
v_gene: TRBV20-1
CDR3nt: TGCAGTGCCCCCCGGAGGCGGACGTATGGCTACACCTTC
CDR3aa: CSAPRRRTYGYTF

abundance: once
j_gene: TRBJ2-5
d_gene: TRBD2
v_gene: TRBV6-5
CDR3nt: TGTGCCAGCAGTGTACTGGGGGGGGAAGAGACCCAGTACTTC
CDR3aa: CASSVLGGEETQYF

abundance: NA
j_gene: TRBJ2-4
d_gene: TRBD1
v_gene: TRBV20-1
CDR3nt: TGCAGTGTTTCGTACCCCGGGACCTTCGGACCCAGGGGGGCCAAAAACATTCAGTACTTC
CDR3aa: CSVSYPGTFGPRGAKNIQYF

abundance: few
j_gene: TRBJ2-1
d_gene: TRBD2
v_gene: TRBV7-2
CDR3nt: TGTGCCAGCAGCCGAGCCGGGACTACCTACAATGAGCAGTTCTTC
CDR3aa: CASSRAGTTYNEQFF

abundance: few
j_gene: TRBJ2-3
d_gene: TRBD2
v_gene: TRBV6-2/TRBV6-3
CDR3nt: TGTGCCAGCGTCTACGGACAAGCGGGAGTAAGAACAGATACGCAGTATTTT
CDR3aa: CASVYGQAGVRTDTQYF

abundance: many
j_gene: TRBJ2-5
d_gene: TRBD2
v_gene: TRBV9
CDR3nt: TGTGCCAGCAGCGCCCCGGGACTAGCGGGAGGGAAGCGGCAAGAGACCCAGTACTTC
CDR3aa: CASSAPGLAGGKRQETQYF

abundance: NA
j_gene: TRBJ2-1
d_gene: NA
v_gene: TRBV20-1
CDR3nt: TGCAGTGCTAGAGATCGTAGGGGGGGGACCTCCTACAATGAGCAGTTCTTC
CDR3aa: CSARDRRGGTSYNEQFF

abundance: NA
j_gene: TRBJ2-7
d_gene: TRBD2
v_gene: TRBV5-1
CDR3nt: TGCGCCAGCAGCTCAGGACTAGCGGGACCCTACGAGCAGTACTTC
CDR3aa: CASSSGLAGPYEQYF

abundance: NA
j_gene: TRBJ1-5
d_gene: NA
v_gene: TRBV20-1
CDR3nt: TGCAGTGCTAGAGATAAGGGGAGATTGGATCAGCCCCAGCATTTT
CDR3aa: CSARDKGRLDQPQHF

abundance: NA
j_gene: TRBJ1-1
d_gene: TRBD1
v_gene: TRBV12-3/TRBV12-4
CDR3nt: TGTGCCAGCAGTTTAGGCATTACAGGGGGGAGCACTGAAGCTTTCTTT
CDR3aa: CASSLGITGGSTEAFF

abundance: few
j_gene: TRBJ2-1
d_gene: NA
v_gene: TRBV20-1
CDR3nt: TGCAGTGCTAGGGATCGTTCCTACAATGAGCAGTTCTTC
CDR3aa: CSARDRSYNEQFF

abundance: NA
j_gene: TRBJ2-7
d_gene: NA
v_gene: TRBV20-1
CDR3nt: TGCAGTGCTAGAGATTGGGGCAACGAGCAGTACTTC
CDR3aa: CSARDWGNEQYF

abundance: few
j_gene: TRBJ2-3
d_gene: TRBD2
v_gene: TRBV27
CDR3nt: TGTGCCAGCAGTTGGTGGACTAGCGGGAGAACAGATACGCAGTATTTT
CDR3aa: CASSWWTSGRTDTQYF

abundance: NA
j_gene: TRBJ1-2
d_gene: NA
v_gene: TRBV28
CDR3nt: TGTGCCAGCAGCGCCCACCCTTTCGCGTTTGGCTACACCTTC
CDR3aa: CASSAHPFAFGYTF

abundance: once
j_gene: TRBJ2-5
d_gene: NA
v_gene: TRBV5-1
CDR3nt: TGCGCCAGCAGCTTGTTACGGGAGCGGGAAGAGACCCAGTACTTC
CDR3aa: CASSLLREREETQYF

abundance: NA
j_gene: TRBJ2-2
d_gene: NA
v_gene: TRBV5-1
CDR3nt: TGCGCCAGCAGCCTTTCGCCTCAGGCCGGGGAGCTGTTTTTT
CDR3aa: CASSLSPQAGELFF

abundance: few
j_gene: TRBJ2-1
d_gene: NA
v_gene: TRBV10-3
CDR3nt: TGTGCCATCAGGGAGCGGACCAATGAGCAGTTCTTC
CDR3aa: CAIRERTNEQFF

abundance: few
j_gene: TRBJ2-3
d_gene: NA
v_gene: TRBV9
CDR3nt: TGTGCCAGCAGCGTAACCCCTAGGTCAGATACGCAGTATTTT
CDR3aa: CASSVTPRSDTQYF

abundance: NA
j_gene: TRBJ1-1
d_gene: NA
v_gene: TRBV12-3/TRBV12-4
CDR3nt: TGTGCCAGCAGTTTAGCAGAGGGTACGCGGAGGGCCACTGAAGCTTTCTTT
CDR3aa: CASSLAEGTRRATEAFF

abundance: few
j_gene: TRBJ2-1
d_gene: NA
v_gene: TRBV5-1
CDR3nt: TGCGCCAGCAGCTGGGCCCAGGATGAGCAGTTCTTC
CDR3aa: CASSWAQDEQFF

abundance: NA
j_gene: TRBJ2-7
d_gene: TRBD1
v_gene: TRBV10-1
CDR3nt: TGCGCCAGCAGCCCCGGGACAGAGAGGGAGCAGTACTTC
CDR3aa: CASSPGTEREQYF

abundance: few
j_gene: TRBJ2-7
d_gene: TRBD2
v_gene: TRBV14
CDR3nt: TGTGCCAGCAGACCCAGCGGGAGTCAAGAGCAGTACTTC
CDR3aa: CASRPSGSQEQYF

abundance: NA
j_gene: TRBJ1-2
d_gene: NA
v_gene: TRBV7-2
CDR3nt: TGTGCCAGCAGCTTAGTATCGACAGGCGCACTTAACTATGGCTACACCTTC
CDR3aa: CASSLVSTGALNYGYTF

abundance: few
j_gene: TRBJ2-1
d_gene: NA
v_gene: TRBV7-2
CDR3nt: TGTGCCAGCAGCACCCGGGACCCATACAATGAGCAGTTCTTC
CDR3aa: CASSTRDPYNEQFF

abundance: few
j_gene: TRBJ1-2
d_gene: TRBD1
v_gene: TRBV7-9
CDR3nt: TGTGCCAGCAAGGGGGCTACCTATGGCTACACCTTC
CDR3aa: CASKGATYGYTF

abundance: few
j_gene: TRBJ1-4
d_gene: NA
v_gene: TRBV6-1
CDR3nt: TGTGCCAGCAGGCCTCGGGGCCGGGAAAAACTGTTTTTT
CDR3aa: CASRPRGREKLFF

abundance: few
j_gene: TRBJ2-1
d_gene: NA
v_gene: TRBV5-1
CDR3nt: TGCGCCAGCAGCTTTACTGACAGCTCCTACAATGAGCAGTTCTTC
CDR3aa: CASSFTDSSYNEQFF

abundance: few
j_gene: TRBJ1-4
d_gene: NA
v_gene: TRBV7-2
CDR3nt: TGTGCCAGCAGCATACAGGCGATGGGTGAAAAACTGTTTTTT
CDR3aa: CASSIQAMGEKLFF

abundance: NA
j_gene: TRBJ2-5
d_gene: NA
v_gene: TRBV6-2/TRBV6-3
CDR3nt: TGTGCCAGCAGTTACTCGGTAGGGGGGGCCACCCAAGAGACCCAGTACTTC
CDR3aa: CASSYSVGGATQETQYF

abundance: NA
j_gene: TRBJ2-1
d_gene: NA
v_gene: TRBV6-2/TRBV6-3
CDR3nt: TGTGCCAGCACTAAAGGGGTCGGGGGCGTATTCTTGAATGAGCAGTTCTTC
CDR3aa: CASTKGVGGVFLNEQFF

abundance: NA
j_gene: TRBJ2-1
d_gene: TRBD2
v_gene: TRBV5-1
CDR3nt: TGCGCCAGCAGCTTCGGGGGGAGACAATACAATGAGCAGTTCTTC
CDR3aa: CASSFGGRQYNEQFF

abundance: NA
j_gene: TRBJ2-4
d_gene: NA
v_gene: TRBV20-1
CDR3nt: TGCAGTGCTAGGGGGGCGAGTCTAGCCAAAAACATTCAGTACTTC
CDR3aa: CSARGASLAKNIQYF

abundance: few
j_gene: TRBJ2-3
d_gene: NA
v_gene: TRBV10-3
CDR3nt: TGTGCCATCAGGAACACAGATACGCAGTATTTT
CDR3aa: CAIRNTDTQYF

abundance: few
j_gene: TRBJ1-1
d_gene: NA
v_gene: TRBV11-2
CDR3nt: TGTGCCAGCAGCTTAGCCGACAGTAGCGTGGGCACTGAAGCTTTCTTT
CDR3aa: CASSLADSSVGTEAFF

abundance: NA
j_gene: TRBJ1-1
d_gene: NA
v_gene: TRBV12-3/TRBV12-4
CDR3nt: TGTGCCAGCAGGCAGCGGAACACTGAAGCTTTCTTT
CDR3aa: CASRQRNTEAFF

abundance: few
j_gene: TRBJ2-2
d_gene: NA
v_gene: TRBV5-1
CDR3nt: TGCGCCAGCAGGTTTAGACAGGCGAACACCGGGGAGCTGTTTTTT
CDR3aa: CASRFRQANTGELFF

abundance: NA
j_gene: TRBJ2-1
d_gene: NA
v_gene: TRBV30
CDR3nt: TGTGCCTGGACCCGGGCCCTTTTAGGCGGGGAGCAGTTCTTC
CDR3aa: CAWTRALLGGEQFF